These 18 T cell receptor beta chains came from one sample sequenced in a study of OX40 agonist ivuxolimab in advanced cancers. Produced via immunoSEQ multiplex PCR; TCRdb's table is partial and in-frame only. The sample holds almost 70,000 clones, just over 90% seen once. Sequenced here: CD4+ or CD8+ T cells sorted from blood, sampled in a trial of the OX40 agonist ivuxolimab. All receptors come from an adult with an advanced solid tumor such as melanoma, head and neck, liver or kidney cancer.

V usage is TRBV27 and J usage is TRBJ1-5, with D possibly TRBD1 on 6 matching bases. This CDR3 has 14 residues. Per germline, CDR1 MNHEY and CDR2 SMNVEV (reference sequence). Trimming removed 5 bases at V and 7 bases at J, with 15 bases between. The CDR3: CASSVQGPGQPQHF. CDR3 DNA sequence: TGTGCCAGCAGTGTACAGGGCCCTGGGCAGCCCCAGCATTTT.

The CDR3 region is CASSPGNYGYTF. In DNA, the CDR3 is TGTGCCAGCAGCCCGGGGAACTATGGCTACACCTTC. The chain recombines TRBV7-3 with TRBJ1-2; D is unclear. The V gene's germline CDR1 is SGHTA and CDR2 FQGTGA. The V gene lost 5 bases and the J gene lost 2 bases, with 6 bases spanning the gap. The CDR3 consists of 12 residues.

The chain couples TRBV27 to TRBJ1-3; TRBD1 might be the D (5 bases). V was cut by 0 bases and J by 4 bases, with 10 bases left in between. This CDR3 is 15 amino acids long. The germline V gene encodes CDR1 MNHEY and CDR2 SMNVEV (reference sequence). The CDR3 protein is CASSLSKGLGNTIYF. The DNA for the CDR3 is TGTGCCAGCAGTTTATCAAAGGGGCTCGGAAACACCATATATTTT.

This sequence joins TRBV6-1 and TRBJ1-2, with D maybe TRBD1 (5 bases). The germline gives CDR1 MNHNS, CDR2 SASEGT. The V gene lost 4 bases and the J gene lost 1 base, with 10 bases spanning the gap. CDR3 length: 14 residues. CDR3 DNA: TGTGCCAGCAGTGTGACAGCAGATAACTATGGCTACACCTTC. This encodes CASSVTADNYGYTF.

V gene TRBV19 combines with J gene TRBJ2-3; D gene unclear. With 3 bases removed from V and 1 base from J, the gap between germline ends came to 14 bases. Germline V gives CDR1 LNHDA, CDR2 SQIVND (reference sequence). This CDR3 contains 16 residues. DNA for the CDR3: TGTGCCAGTAGTATTAGGGCGCCCGCTGGCACAGATACGCAGTATTTT. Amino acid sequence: CASSIRAPAGTDTQYF. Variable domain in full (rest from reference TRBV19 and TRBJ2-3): DGGITQSPKYLFRKEGQNVTLSCEQNLNHDAMYWYRQDPGQGLRLIYYSQIVNDFQKGDIAEGYSVSREKKESFPLTVTSAQKNPTAFYLCASSIRAPAGTDTQYFGPGTRLTVL.

CDR3: CASSSRTGQETQYF. The CDR3 DNA reads as TGTGCCAGCAGCTCCAGGACAGGGCAAGAGACCCAGTACTTC. V gene TRBV7-8 combines with J gene TRBJ2-5, with 8 bases fitting TRBD1. The J segment lost 2 bases and the V segment lost 4 bases, leaving 3 bases of the junction unmatched. Germline CDR1 reads SGHVS; CDR2 reads FQNEAQ. The CDR3 totals 14 residues.

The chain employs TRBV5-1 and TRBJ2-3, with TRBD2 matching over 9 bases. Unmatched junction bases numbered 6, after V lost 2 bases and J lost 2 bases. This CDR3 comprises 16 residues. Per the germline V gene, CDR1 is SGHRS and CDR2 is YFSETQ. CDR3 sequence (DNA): TGCGCCAGCAGCTTTCGACTAGCGGAGGCCACAGATACGCAGTATTTT. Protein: CASSFRLAEATDTQYF. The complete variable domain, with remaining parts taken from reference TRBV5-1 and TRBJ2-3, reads KAGVTQTPRYLIKTRGQQVTLSCSPISGHRSVSWYQQTPGQGLQFLFEYFSETQRNKGNFPGRFSGRQFSNSRSEMNVSTLELGDSALYLCASSFRLAEATDTQYFGPGTRLTVL.

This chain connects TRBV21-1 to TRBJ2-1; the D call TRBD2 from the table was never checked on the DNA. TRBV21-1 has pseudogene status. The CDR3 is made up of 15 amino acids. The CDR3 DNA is TGTGCCAGCAGCGAAGCTAGGAGAAGGCACAATGAGCAGTTCTTC. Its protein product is CASSEARRRHNEQFF.

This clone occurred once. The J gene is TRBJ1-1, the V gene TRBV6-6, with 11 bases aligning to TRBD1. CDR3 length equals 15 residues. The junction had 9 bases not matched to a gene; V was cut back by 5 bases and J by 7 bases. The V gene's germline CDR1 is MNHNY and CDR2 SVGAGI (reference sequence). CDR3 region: CASSPRDRGVVEAFF. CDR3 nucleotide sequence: TGTGCCAGCAGTCCTCGGGACAGGGGGGTTGTTGAAGCTTTCTTT.

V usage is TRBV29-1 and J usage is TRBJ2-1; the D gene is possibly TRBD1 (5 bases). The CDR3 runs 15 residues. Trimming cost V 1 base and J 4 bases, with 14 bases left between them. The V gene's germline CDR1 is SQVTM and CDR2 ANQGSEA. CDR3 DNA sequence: TGCAGCGTTGAAGGTCCTGGGGCAAAATACAATGAGCAGTTCTTC. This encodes CSVEGPGAKYNEQFF.

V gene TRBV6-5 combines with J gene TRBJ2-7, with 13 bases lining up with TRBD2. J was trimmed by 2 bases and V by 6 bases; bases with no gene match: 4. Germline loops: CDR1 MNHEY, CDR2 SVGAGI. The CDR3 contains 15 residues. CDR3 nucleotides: TGTGCCAGCAGCAAACTAGCGGGAGGGCCCTACGAGCAGTACTTC. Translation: CASSKLAGGPYEQYF.

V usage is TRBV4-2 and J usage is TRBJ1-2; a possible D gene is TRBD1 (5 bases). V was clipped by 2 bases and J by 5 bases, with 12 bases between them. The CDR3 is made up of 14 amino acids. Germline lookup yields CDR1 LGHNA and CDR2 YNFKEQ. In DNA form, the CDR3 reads TGTGCCAGCAGCCAACTGGACATAGGGTATGGCTACACCTTC. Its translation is CASSQLDIGYGYTF.

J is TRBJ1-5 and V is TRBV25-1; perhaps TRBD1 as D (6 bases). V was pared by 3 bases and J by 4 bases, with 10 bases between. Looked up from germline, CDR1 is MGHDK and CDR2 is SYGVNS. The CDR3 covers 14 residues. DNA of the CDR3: TGTGCCAGCAGTGATACAGGGAGAAATCAGCCCCAGCATTTT. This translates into CASSDTGRNQPQHF.

The CDR3 is CASSLMGQGGDQPQHF. The CDR3 nucleotides read TGTGCCAGCAGCTTAATGGGCCAGGGGGGGGATCAGCCCCAGCATTTT. V gene TRBV7-9 combines with J gene TRBJ1-5; 7 bases fit TRBD1. This CDR3 is 16 amino acids long. Germline-derived CDR1 and CDR2 are SEHNR and FQNEAQ (reference sequence). The trim removed 2 bases at V and 5 bases at J, leaving 9 bases unmatched.

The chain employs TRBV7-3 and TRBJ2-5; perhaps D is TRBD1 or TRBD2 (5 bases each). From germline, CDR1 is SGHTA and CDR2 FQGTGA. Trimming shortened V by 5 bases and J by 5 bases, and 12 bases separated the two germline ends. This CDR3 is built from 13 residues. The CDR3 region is CASSPLGVETQYF. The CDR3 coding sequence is TGTGCCAGCAGCCCTCTGGGGGTTGAGACCCAGTACTTC. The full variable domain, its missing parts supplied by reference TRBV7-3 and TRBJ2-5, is GAGVSQTPSNKVTEKGKYVELRCDPISGHTALYWYRQSLGQGPEFLIYFQGTGAADDSGLPNDRFFAVRPEGSVSTLKIQRTERGDSAVYLCASSPLGVETQYFGPGTRLLVL.

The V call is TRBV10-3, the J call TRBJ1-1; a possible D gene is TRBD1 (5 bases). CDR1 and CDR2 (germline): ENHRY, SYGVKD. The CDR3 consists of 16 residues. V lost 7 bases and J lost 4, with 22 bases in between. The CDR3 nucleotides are TGTGCCATCAATGGGGACGGCCGTGGACCCGGCACTGAAGCTTTCTTT. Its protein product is CAINGDGRGPGTEAFF.

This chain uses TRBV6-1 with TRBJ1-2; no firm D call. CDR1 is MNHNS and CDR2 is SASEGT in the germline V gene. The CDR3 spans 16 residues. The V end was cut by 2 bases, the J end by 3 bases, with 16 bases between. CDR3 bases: TGTGCCAGCAGTGAACGGGCTTGGGGATTTGACTATGGCTACACCTTC. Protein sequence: CASSERAWGFDYGYTF.

The CDR3 sequence: CATQNSNEKLFF. The DNA for the CDR3 is TGCGCCACCCAAAATTCTAATGAAAAACTGTTTTTT. The rearrangement uses TRBV10-2 and TRBJ1-4; D is unresolved. The V end lost 10 bases, the J end lost 3 bases, and 9 bases lay between the germline ends. CDR1 and CDR2 from the germline V gene are WSHSY and SAAADI. This CDR3 is 12 amino acids long.